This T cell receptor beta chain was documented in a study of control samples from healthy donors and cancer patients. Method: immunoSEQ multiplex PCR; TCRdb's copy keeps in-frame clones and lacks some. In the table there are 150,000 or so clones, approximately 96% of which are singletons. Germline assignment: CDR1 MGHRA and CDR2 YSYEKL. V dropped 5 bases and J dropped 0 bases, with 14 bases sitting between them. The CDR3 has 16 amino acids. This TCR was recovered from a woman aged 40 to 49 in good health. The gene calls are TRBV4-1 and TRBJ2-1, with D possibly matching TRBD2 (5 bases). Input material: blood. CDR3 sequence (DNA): TGCGCCAGCAGCTCCCCCCGGGGTAGCTCCTACAATGAGCAGTTCTTC. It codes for CASSSPRGSSYNEQFF.